This T cell receptor beta chain was recorded in a study of OX40 agonist ivuxolimab in advanced cancers. Background for the entire study: Ivuxolimab was an agonistic, fully human IgG2 monoclonal antibody directed against OX40 (CD134), a costimulatory receptor. Among the roughly 50 dose-escalation patients, approximately 20 had hepatocellular carcinoma, roughly 15 melanoma, 9 renal cell carcinoma and 9 head and neck cancer. Prior anti-PD-1, anti-PD-L1 or anti-CTLA-4 therapy was permitted, and less than 45% of dose-escalation patients had received checkpoint inhibitors. The paper describes the monotherapy dose-escalation part (N of about 47 patients) of the phase I trial of ivuxolimab. Intravenous ivuxolimab was administered to patients every 2 weeks at six dose levels: 0.01, 0.1, 0.3, 1.5, 3 and 10 mg/kg. A male proportion of 70% to 90% and a mean age of approximately 62 years, ranging from 23 to 79, were recorded for the dose-escalation cohort. Peripheral TCRbeta sequencing aimed to test whether ivuxolimab altered TCR sequence diversity and caused clonal T-cell expansion. Three dose-escalation patients achieved partial responses, one with hepatocellular carcinoma and two with cutaneous melanoma.

For this clone: What antigen it recognizes has not been identified. Per-base quality was not reported, and no clone a single base away is much larger than it.

Genomic DNA was isolated from the sorted cells so that the TCRbeta CDR3 region could be sequenced. The immunoSEQ Assay was used for sequencing of TCRbeta CDR3 regions. TCRdb retrieved this table from immuneACCESS and kept in-frame rearrangements only. Not all clones are present; in checked studies, unresolved V genes account for under half, and no reason is known for the remainder. The sample table holds more than 85,000 clones, of which approximately 90% were seen once. 0.27% of the sample rests with the top ten. Study-level results and caveats: Clonal expansion of both CD4+ and CD8+ blood T cells was observed from baseline to week 6 at doses 0.1 to 3.0 mg/kg. After ivuxolimab, more expanded clones were found on average in CD8+ T cells than in CD4+ T cells. Which antigens the clonally expanded peripheral T cells were specific for was not determined. Low levels of normalized T-cell clonal expansion were also seen in some patients who did not respond. Partial responders in the 0.1-3.0 mg/kg groups had among the lowest normalized peripheral clonal expansion, especially among CD8+ T cells.

Patients with autoimmune disease history or receiving systemic immunosuppression were excluded from the trial. Peripheral blood for TCR sequencing was collected from all dose cohorts at baseline, on cycle 4 day 1, and on cycle 7 day 1. The samples were taken from a phase I, first-in-human, multicenter, open-label dose-escalation trial of ivuxolimab. The trial enrolled adults with locally advanced or metastatic head and neck squamous cell, hepatocellular, melanoma or renal cell carcinoma. CD4+ and CD8+ T cells were sorted separately from peripheral blood before TCR sequencing. Specimen: CD4+ or CD8+ T cells sorted from blood, collected in a trial of the OX40 agonist ivuxolimab. This clonotype originated in an adult with an advanced solid tumor such as melanoma, head and neck, liver or kidney cancer.

Here is the DNA: TGTGCCAGCAGCTTAGAGGCCGGCTTTCGGGGTCAAGCGGGCGAGCAGTACTTC. It translates as CASSLEAGFRGQAGEQYF. This chain is built from TRBV7-9 and TRBJ2-7; a tentative D match to TRBD2 spans 6 bases. The CDR3 spans 18 residues, from the cysteine through the phenylalanine. The entry retains the CDR3 DNA only, 54 bases that are in frame from base 1. Sequences SEHNR (CDR1) and FQNEAQ (CDR2) are obtained from the germline V gene (reference sequence). The trim is 1 base for V and 6 bases for J, with a gap of 25 bases between the germline ends.